This T cell receptor beta chain was identified during a study of blood T cells in healthy people across ages (dated by TCRdb to between 2014 and 2016). With regard to the full study: In model experiments, roughly one uniquely barcoded TCR beta cDNA molecule per two T cells was captured by template switching. The study measured age-related changes in TCR beta repertoire diversity using deep sequencing normalized with unique cDNA molecular identifiers. Four age groups were formed from the donors: young (average approximately 15 years), middle-aged (approximately 40), aged (over 55) and long-lived (roughly 81). To avoid experimental bias, donors of different ages were distributed randomly across sequencing lanes. For two donors (one aged 18 to 30 and one aged 80 or older), the study analyzed two additional independent replicas of 1 million unique cDNA reads from the same blood draw. Overall study results and their limits: A strong correlation was found between observed TCR beta diversity and the percentage of naive T cells measured by flow cytometry. Donor CMV infection status was unknown, potentially confounding age-related changes in expanded clonotypes. Estimates of total diversity from one million sequenced T cells were regarded as lower bounds and underestimates. Since profiling was done on bulk unsorted PBMCs, naive and antigen-experienced compartments could not be conclusively compared. Observed TCR beta diversity per million T cells fell roughly linearly with age, and a significant reduction was already apparent by age about 36. The long-lived group showed more naive CD4+ T cells, fewer expanded clones and increased TCR diversity than the aged group, suggesting age selection.

The 40 or so donors, aged about 6 to 100 years, were systemically healthy Caucasian individuals from Russia. Around 10 milliliters of peripheral blood were collected from each donor into EDTA-treated Vacutainer tubes. Ficoll-Paque density-gradient centrifugation was used to isolate PBMCs, with at least 6.5 million per sample. Trizol reagent was used to extract total RNA from PBMCs, with at least 6 micrograms per sample. For every donor, an aliquot of PBMCs went through flow cytometry to measure the percentages of naive CD45RAhigh/CD27high T cells. The sample holds a few counts of this clonotype. Which antigen it targets is not known. Germline and junction disagree at one end, which may indicate a read error. The protocol used for the library was 5' RACE. A second about 7 to 12 cycle PCR used a sample-barcoded 5' primer and a J-beta primer mix. A template-switch 5' adaptor carrying 12 random nucleotides introduced a unique molecular identifier onto each TCR beta cDNA molecule. Each sample yielded at least 2.5 million CDR3-containing paired-end reads. First-strand cDNA synthesis was performed from all RNA using the Mint cDNA synthesis kit, with priming by a TRBC-specific oligonucleotide. All cDNA was treated with uracil-DNA glycosylase and then went through a first 18-cycle PCR with the universal primers M1SS and BC2_uni_R. For the original study's pipeline: Each sample was normalized by randomly selecting 1 million high-quality reads, each carrying a distinct molecular identifier. Reads with shared molecular identifiers were discarded instead of being binned into consensus sequences. MiTCR, set to a Q25 quality threshold and the strictest error-elimination algorithm, was used for CDR3 identification, clonotype clustering and error correction. A nonparametric unseen species model using Euler transformation provided a lower-bound estimate of total TCR beta diversity. TCRdb cleaned the public reads at Q25 with fastp, built clones with MiXCR and kept in-frame beta chains. Rows are combined by CDR3 protein, so each entry shows the most common genes and DNA. Here the V and J calls rest on TCRdb's processing, not on the authors' analysis. The sample includes 1.5 million to 2 million distinct CDR3 sequences, with about two fifths observed a single time. Under 25% of the sample goes to the ten largest clones.

The CDR3 measures 13 amino acids from cysteine to phenylalanine. Only the CDR3 portion is preserved as DNA: 39 bases, with reading frame beginning at the first base. The germline V gene (reference sequence) yields SEHNR for CDR1 and FQNEAQ for CDR2. The origin of this receptor is a human donor in good health. The chain uses TRBV7-9 and TRBJ2-1; the D segment cannot be called with confidence. The sequencing sample was made of blood. The CDR3: CAGSLMGPNEQFF. The nucleotides read TGTGCCGGCAGCTTAATGGGCCCCAATGAGCAGTTCTTC.